The following is a T cell receptor (beta chain) sequence with its context. The sample belongs to a study of blood T cell repertoires in COVID-19. Whole-study context: Specimens from acute and convalescent COVID-19 originated in the United States, Italy and Spain.

Recovered status applied to Cohort 3 donors who had two consecutive negative PCRs. It also applied to those with clearance or with symptom resolution. As handled by the study authors: Estimated nucleated cell counts came from reference gene primer amplification. This table comes from immunoSEQ multiplex PCR, and its TCRdb copy is limited to in-frame clones, with some not included. D and trimming were read from the DNA, whereas the V and J calls and clone size are those reported in that table. The sample includes 350,000 to 450,000 clones, nearly 90% of them seen just once. The J segment lost 4 bases and the V segment lost 7 bases, leaving 5 bases of the junction unmatched. The CDR3 has 13 amino acids. Per the germline V gene, CDR1 is KGHDR and CDR2 is SFDVKD.

The chain combines TRBV24-1 with TRBJ1-1, with 7 positions matching TRBD1. This TCR was recovered from a woman younger than 45 who had recovered from COVID-19. What was sequenced was PBMCs or T cells enriched from blood (not recorded which). In nucleotides, the CDR3 is TGTGCCACCAGCAACCCAGGGGGCACTGAAGCTTTCTTT. Its protein product is CATSNPGGTEAFF.